This is a list of T cell receptor beta chains from one sample in a study of blood T cell repertoires in COVID-19. Method: immunoSEQ multiplex PCR; TCRdb's copy keeps in-frame clones and lacks some. The sample gives about half a million clones, 70% to 90% of which show up once; approximately 3.4% is in the top ten. Sequenced: peripheral blood. These receptor sequences come from a human donor in a cohort sampled during active COVID-19. CDR3s include the opening cysteine and the closing phenylalanine or tryptophan. The order of the fields is CDR3 protein, CDR3 DNA, clone size, V gene, J gene, CDR3 length, D gene. D genes are given only for firm matches. The size of a clone is reported for some rows only, either as once, few or many, or as a class for expanded clones.

CDR3 protein: CASSQDTTHVSNEQFF
CDR3 DNA: TGCGCCAGCAGCCAGGACACTACGCATGTGAGCAATGAGCAGTTCTTC
clone size: -
V gene: TRBV4-3
J gene: TRBJ2-1
CDR3 length: 16
D gene: -

CDR3 protein: CAWRIQPGLAGVRNEQFF
CDR3 DNA: TGTGCCTGGAGAATACAACCGGGACTAGCGGGAGTTCGCAATGAGCAGTTCTTC
clone size: -
V gene: TRBV30
J gene: TRBJ2-1
CDR3 length: 18
D gene: TRBD2

CDR3 protein: CASSPILASGSYEQYF
CDR3 DNA: TGCGCCAGCAGCCCCATTTTGGCTAGCGGATCCTACGAGCAGTACTTC
clone size: -
V gene: TRBV5-1
J gene: TRBJ2-7
CDR3 length: 16
D gene: TRBD2

CDR3 protein: CATSRDSAGASSPLHF
CDR3 DNA: TGTGCCACCAGCAGAGATTCGGCAGGGGCAAGTTCACCCCTCCACTTT
clone size: -
V gene: TRBV15
J gene: TRBJ1-6
CDR3 length: 16
D gene: -

CDR3 protein: CAWSHAGTKNIQYF
CDR3 DNA: TGTGCCTGGAGTCACGCCGGGACCAAAAACATTCAGTACTTC
clone size: -
V gene: TRBV30
J gene: TRBJ2-4
CDR3 length: 14
D gene: -

CDR3 protein: CASSVGQGAYEQYF
CDR3 DNA: TGTGCCAGCAGTGTGGGACAGGGGGCCTACGAGCAGTACTTC
clone size: -
V gene: TRBV2
J gene: TRBJ2-7
CDR3 length: 14
D gene: TRBD1

CDR3 protein: CASSQRTTRGQPQHF
CDR3 DNA: TGTGCCAGCAGCCAAAGGACAACTCGTGGTCAGCCCCAGCATTTT
clone size: few
V gene: TRBV3-1/TRBV3-2
J gene: TRBJ1-5
CDR3 length: 15
D gene: -

CDR3 protein: CASSQTSGRALINEQFF
CDR3 DNA: TGTGCCAGCAGCCAAACTAGCGGGAGGGCCCTCATAAATGAGCAGTTCTTC
clone size: -
V gene: TRBV3-1/TRBV3-2
J gene: TRBJ2-1
CDR3 length: 17
D gene: TRBD2

CDR3 protein: CASSDRRMLLFRKDSPLHF
CDR3 DNA: TGTGCCAGCAGTGACAGACGGATGCTTCTCTTCAGGAAGGATTCACCCCTCCACTTT
clone size: -
V gene: TRBV6-2/TRBV6-3
J gene: TRBJ1-6
CDR3 length: 19
D gene: -

CDR3 protein: CASSIDQGRYNEQFF
CDR3 DNA: TGTGCCAGTAGTATAGACCAGGGAAGGTACAATGAGCAGTTCTTC
clone size: -
V gene: TRBV19
J gene: TRBJ2-1
CDR3 length: 15
D gene: -

CDR3 protein: CASSFQGRGYTF
CDR3 DNA: TGTGCCAGCAGCTTCCAGGGCAGGGGCTACACCTTC
clone size: -
V gene: TRBV7-2
J gene: TRBJ1-2
CDR3 length: 12
D gene: -

CDR3 protein: CASGLQGGSTEAFF
CDR3 DNA: TGTGCTAGTGGTTTGCAGGGGGGCAGTACTGAAGCTTTCTTT
clone size: -
V gene: TRBV12-5
J gene: TRBJ1-1
CDR3 length: 14
D gene: TRBD1

CDR3 protein: CASTPREGEKLFF
CDR3 DNA: TGTGCCAGCACCCCCCGAGAGGGTGAAAAACTGTTTTTT
clone size: -
V gene: TRBV2
J gene: TRBJ1-4
CDR3 length: 13
D gene: -

CDR3 protein: CASSIATGSDEAFF
CDR3 DNA: TGTGCCAGTAGTATAGCAACAGGCAGTGATGAAGCTTTCTTT
clone size: -
V gene: TRBV19
J gene: TRBJ1-1
CDR3 length: 14
D gene: -

CDR3 protein: CAWTRELKTGTAVFLSTGELFF
CDR3 DNA: TGTGCCTGGACCCGAGAACTTAAAACCGGGACAGCAGTGTTCTTAAGCACCGGGGAGCTGTTTTTT
clone size: -
V gene: TRBV30
J gene: TRBJ2-2
CDR3 length: 22
D gene: TRBD1

CDR3 protein: CASSVDSNSNQPQHF
CDR3 DNA: TGTGCCAGCAGCGTCGACAGTAATAGCAATCAGCCCCAGCATTTT
clone size: once
V gene: TRBV9
J gene: TRBJ1-5
CDR3 length: 15
D gene: -

CDR3 protein: CASSYRETQYF
CDR3 DNA: TGTGCCAGCAGTTACCGAGAGACCCAGTACTTC
clone size: -
V gene: TRBV6-2/TRBV6-3
J gene: TRBJ2-5
CDR3 length: 11
D gene: -

CDR3 protein: CASSSEGQGVSEQYF
CDR3 DNA: TGTGCCAGCAGCTCGGAGGGACAGGGTGTATCCGAGCAGTACTTC
clone size: -
V gene: TRBV7-2
J gene: TRBJ2-7
CDR3 length: 15
D gene: TRBD1

CDR3 protein: CASSRDRKAPHF
CDR3 DNA: TGTGCCAGCTCACGTGACAGGAAAGCCCCGCATTTT
clone size: -
V gene: TRBV18
J gene: TRBJ2-3
CDR3 length: 12
D gene: -